What follows are 15 T cell receptor beta chains derived from one specimen sequenced in a study of T cell repertoires in cytomegalovirus infection. TCRdb re-derived calls from the reads in MiXCR, one entry per CDR3 protein. The repertoire holds 900,000 to 950,000 distinct CDR3 sequences, approximately 32% seen once, with around 15% in the top ten. These receptors' antigens are unknown. This specimen consisted of cultured CD8+ T cells from PBMCs, obtained from culture after CMV antigen stimulation. The receptors were gathered from a human donor in good health (CMV status not recorded). Some clones in this sample may be carry-over from other donors' samples.

This clonotype has just a few counts. This chain uses TRBV5-6 with TRBJ1-6; D gene uncertain. CDR1 SGHDT and CDR2 YYEEEE come from the germline V gene. The V gene lost 1 base and the J gene lost 9 bases, with 11 bases spanning the gap. This CDR3 is 14 amino acids long. In nucleotides, the CDR3 is TGTGCCAGCAGCTTGCGAGGGATGTCTTCACCCCTCCACTTT. It encodes CASSLRGMSSPLHF.

The rearrangement joins TRBV7-6 to TRBJ2-1; D ambiguous. The CDR3 is 15 amino acids. Trimming took off 1 base at V and 4 bases at J, with 11 bases between the two ends. Germline V gives CDR1 SGHVS, CDR2 FNYEAQ. For the CDR3, the DNA is TGTGCCAGCAGCTTAGAGCGAATGGAGTACAATGAGCAGTTCTTC. It yields the protein CASSLERMEYNEQFF.

This clonotype showed up just a few times. The CDR3 sequence: CASSPSFDTQYF. The CDR3 DNA follows: TGTGCCAGCAGTCCCAGTTTCGATACGCAGTATTTT. The chain employs TRBV27 and TRBJ2-3; D is undetermined. Trimming removed 5 bases from V and 6 bases from J, with 9 bases in between. CDR1 and CDR2 (germline): MNHEY, SMNVEV (reference sequence). The CDR3 length is 12 residues.

This clonotype was observed many times. The chain couples TRBV7-2 to TRBJ1-2, with D possibly being TRBD1 (5 bases). Trimming cost V 4 bases and J 2 bases, with 14 bases left between them. Germline values: CDR1 SGHTA, CDR2 FQGNSA. CDR3 length equals 15 residues. The CDR3 loop reads CASSWGRAKNYGYTF. DNA for the CDR3: TGTGCCAGCAGCTGGGGCAGGGCCAAAAACTATGGCTACACCTTC.

This clonotype was detected a few times. The rearrangement joins TRBV12-3 or TRBV12-4 to TRBJ2-1; tentatively, D is TRBD1 (7 bases). This CDR3 has 13 residues. V lost 5 bases, J lost 9 bases, and 14 bases lay in between. The CDR3: CASSLHQGGEQFF. The CDR3 DNA follows: TGTGCCAGCAGTCTTCACCAGGGGGGTGAGCAGTTCTTC.

This clonotype was seen only a few times. The chain recombines TRBV7-6 with TRBJ2-5; D might be TRBD2 (6 bases). CDR3 length equals 12 residues. V dropped 6 bases and J dropped 5 bases, with 10 bases sitting between them. Germline-derived CDR1 and CDR2 are SGHVS and FNYEAQ. This chain's CDR3 is CASRVGGETQYF. CDR3 nucleotide sequence: TGTGCCAGCAGAGTTGGGGGGGAGACCCAGTACTTC.

This clonotype has more than one count but fewer than ten. The V call is TRBV27, the J call TRBJ1-4, with TRBD1 identical over 8 bases. Per the germline V gene, CDR1 is MNHEY and CDR2 is SMNVEV (reference sequence). CDR3 size: 17 residues. The junction had 7 bases not matched to a gene; V was cut back by 4 bases and J by 0 bases. Here the CDR3 reads CASSSTGEVATNEKLFF. CDR3 sequence (DNA): TGTGCCAGCAGTTCGACAGGGGAGGTAGCAACTAATGAAAAACTGTTTTTT.

This clonotype has only a few counts. The chain uses TRBV19 and TRBJ1-1; D is perhaps TRBD1 (5 bases). The germline V gene has CDR1 LNHDA and CDR2 SQIVND (reference sequence). The CDR3 is made up of 14 amino acids. V was pared by 0 bases and J by 7 bases, with 12 bases between. The CDR3 nucleotides are TGTGCCAGTAGTATAGATGGCAGGGCGGGTGAAGCTTTCTTT. As protein: CASSIDGRAGEAFF.

The V gene is TRBV12-3 or TRBV12-4, the J gene TRBJ2-1; D may be TRBD1 (5 bases). The CDR3 covers 14 residues. The V end lost 4 bases, the J end lost 7 bases, and 14 bases lay between the germline ends. CDR3 DNA: TGTGCCAGCAGTTCGATTCCCGACAGAAATGAGCAGTTCTTC. It codes for CASSSIPDRNEQFF.

The chain employs TRBV5-8 and TRBJ1-5; no definite D call. Looked up from germline, CDR1 is SGHTS and CDR2 is YDEGEE. Trimming pared 0 bases from V and 4 bases from J, leaving 11 bases between. This CDR3 spans 15 amino acids. CDR3 residues: CASSLAAGMNQPQHF. The CDR3 DNA is TGTGCCAGCAGCTTGGCTGCCGGGATGAATCAGCCCCAGCATTTT. Using reference TRBV5-8 and TRBJ1-5 for the parts outside the CDR3, the full variable domain is EAGVTQSPTHLIKTRGQQATLRCSPISGHTSVYWYQQALGLGLQFLLWYDEGEERNRGNFPPRFSGRQFPNYSSELNVNALELEDSALYLCASSLAAGMNQPQHFGDGTRLSIL.

Turning to this clonotype: This may come from a read error, since a much larger clone is one base off. The conserved closing phenylalanine or tryptophan is absent in this CDR3, likely reflecting a read error. The chain recombines TRBV10-1 with TRBJ1-1, with D possibly TRBD1 on 6 matching bases. The CDR3 length is 15 residues. From germline, CDR1 is WNHNN and CDR2 SYGVQD (reference sequence). As DNA, the CDR3 is TGTGCCAGCAGAGAGACCCCGCGGGGGGCAGCTGAAGCTTTCTCT. Its translation is CASRETPRGAAEAFS.

This clonotype was picked up a small number of times. This sequence joins TRBV6-5 and TRBJ1-4; D is perhaps TRBD1 (6 bases). Looked up from germline, CDR1 is MNHEY and CDR2 is SVGAGI. Deletions cut 5 bases from V and 0 bases from J, with 19 bases between. The CDR3 runs 18 residues. CDR3 residues: CASSHNRAFTTTNEKLFF. In nucleotides, the CDR3 is TGTGCCAGCAGTCATAACAGGGCCTTCACAACAACTAATGAAAAACTGTTTTTT.

Only a few counts were recorded for this clonotype. This chain uses TRBV4-2 with TRBJ2-5; 9 nucleotides line up with TRBD2. Germline V gene lookup returns CDR1 LGHNA and CDR2 YNFKEQ. The junction had 8 bases not matched to a gene; V was cut back by 0 bases and J by 0 bases. This CDR3 is 18 amino acids long. The CDR3 bases are TGTGCCAGCAGCCAAGATCTGAGTCTAGCGGGGTACCAAGAGACCCAGTACTTC. As protein: CASSQDLSLAGYQETQYF.

This clonotype has only a few counts. This rearrangement joins TRBV29-1 to TRBJ2-7, with TRBD2 as a possible D gene (6 bases). Germline V gene lookup returns CDR1 SQVTM and CDR2 ANQGSEA. The CDR3 sequence is 14 residues long. Trimming pared 4 bases from V and 0 bases from J, leaving 13 bases between. CDR3 in DNA: TGCAGCGTTGGGGGAGGTTTGAGCTCCTACGAGCAGTACTTC. Translating it yields CSVGGGLSSYEQYF.

This clonotype appeared many times. The chain uses TRBV7-9 and TRBJ1-2; 7 positions match TRBD1. The V gene's germline CDR1 is SEHNR and CDR2 FQNEAQ (reference sequence). The CDR3 runs 15 residues. V dropped 5 bases and J dropped 5; count of bases not matched to a gene: 11. The CDR3 DNA sequence: TGTGCCAGCAGCCCCCCGGACAGGCTACGATATGGCTACACCTTC. It translates to CASSPPDRLRYGYTF.